The 24 T cell receptor beta chains listed next were all sequenced from one sample in a study of T cell clusters in autoimmune cytopenias. Multiplex touch-down PCR amplified TRB using TRB-A and TRB-B pools in one tube. After re-calling the multiplex PCR reads, TCRdb lists one entry per CDR3 protein, DNA absent. This listing includes approximately 5,000 distinct CDR3 sequences. TRB was amplified from roughly 0.25 ug of peripheral blood genomic DNA per sample. These same data were also listed under a study on T cell repertoires in aging, cancer and after chemotherapy.

Sequenced sample: peripheral blood. These receptors all stem from a human donor in good health.

Measured by frequency, this clonotype is medium-sized. The chain joins TRBV11-1 to TRBJ2-3; TCRdb's D call, TRBD2, is unchecked because there is no DNA. This CDR3 has 17 residues. The V gene's germline CDR1 is SGHAT and CDR2 FQDESV (reference sequence). The CDR3 is CASSLSSGRAGTDTQYF.

This clonotype is classed as hyperexpanded by frequency. The chain combines TRBV19 with TRBJ1-5; TCRdb's assignment of TRBD1 cannot be checked, as there is no DNA. This CDR3 comprises 13 residues. CDR1 and CDR2 (germline): LNHDA, SQIVND (reference sequence). The CDR3 protein is CASDAGVFQPQHF.

This sequence joins TRBV5-4 and TRBJ1-2. The CDR3 consists of 15 residues. Per germline, CDR1 SGHNT and CDR2 YYREEE (reference sequence). The CDR3 sequence is CASSLASEDNYGYTF.

This chain uses TRBV30 with TRBJ1-4. CDR3 length: 13 amino acids. The germline V gene has CDR1 GTSNPN and CDR2 SVGIG (reference sequence). CDR3 loop: CAWSVALNEKLFF.

The chain carries TRBV5-4 and TRBJ2-7; no DNA is available, so the TRBD2 call from TCRdb remains unchecked. In germline, CDR1 is SGHNT, CDR2 YYREEE (reference sequence). The CDR3 is 16 residues long. The CDR3 spells CASSSPGGGSSYEQYF.

The rearrangement links TRBV30 to TRBJ2-6; TCRdb's D call of TRBD1 is untestable without DNA. The CDR3 has 16 amino acids. The germline V gene has CDR1 GTSNPN and CDR2 SVGIG (reference sequence). CDR3 region: CAWSSWGSAGANVLTF.

This chain joins TRBV27 and TRBJ1-5. Germline CDR1 is MNHEY and CDR2 is SMNVEV (reference sequence). This CDR3 has 15 amino acids. The CDR3 region is CASSLVRNSNQPQHF.

Its frequency marks this clonotype as medium-sized. The J gene is TRBJ2-1, the V gene TRBV6-5; the TCRdb D gene call, TRBD1, has no DNA to confirm it. The CDR3 covers 14 residues. Germline values: CDR1 MNHEY, CDR2 SVGAGI. CDR3 residues: CASSRQGVYNEQFF.

V usage is TRBV7-9 and J usage is TRBJ2-7; TCRdb indicates TRBD1, and absent DNA this call remains unverified. CDR3 length equals 15 residues. CDR1 is SEHNR and CDR2 is FQNEAQ in the germline V gene (reference sequence). The CDR3: CARSSDRVAPYEQYF.

CDR3 loop: CASSLGGIGGEQYF. This chain uses TRBV7-9 with TRBJ2-7; the TCRdb call, TRBD2, lacks DNA for checking. This CDR3 comprises 14 residues. CDR1 SEHNR and CDR2 FQNEAQ come from the germline V gene (reference sequence).

V is TRBV5-4 and J is TRBJ2-1; the D gene TCRdb calls, TRBD1, cannot be checked with no DNA. The length of the CDR3 is 15 residues. Germline CDR1 and CDR2: SGHNT and YYREEE (reference sequence). CDR3 region: CASSLEGASHNEQFF.

V is TRBV29-1 and J is TRBJ2-2; TCRdb indicates TRBD2, and absent DNA this call remains unverified. The V gene's germline CDR1 is SQVTM and CDR2 ANQGSEA. The CDR3 runs to 15 residues. CDR3 loop: CSVASGRADPGELFF.

The chain combines TRBV7-2 with TRBJ2-5. Germline-derived CDR1 and CDR2 are SGHTA and FQGNSA. The CDR3 length is 11 residues. CDR3 protein: CASSKTETQYF.

The chain links TRBV10-1 to TRBJ1-5. Germline lookup yields CDR1 WNHNN and CDR2 SYGVQD (reference sequence). This CDR3 region has 13 residues. CDR3 in amino acids: CARREQGNQPQHF.

This clonotype is deemed medium-sized by its frequency. The gene calls are TRBV15 and TRBJ2-1; lacking DNA, the TRBD1 call made by TCRdb goes unchecked. Per germline, CDR1 LNHNV and CDR2 YYDKDF (reference sequence). CDR3 size: 18 residues. CDR3 region: CATSRGQGLGGSYNEQFF. Filled out from reference TRBV15 and TRBJ2-1, the complete variable domain reads DAMVIQNPRYQVTQFGKPVTLSCSQTLNHNVMYWYQQKSSQAPKLLFHYYDKDFNNEADTPDNFQSRRPNTSFCFLDIRSPGLGDTAMYLCATSRGQGLGGSYNEQFFGPGTRLTVL.

Frequency places this clonotype as medium-sized. This rearrangement joins TRBV5-6 to TRBJ2-7; TCRdb's D call of TRBD2 is untestable without DNA. This CDR3 has 14 residues. Germline-derived CDR1 and CDR2 are SGHDT and YYEEEE. The CDR3 protein is CASSDRTPRNEQYF.

The rearrangement joins TRBV21-1 to TRBJ2-3; TCRdb returns TRBD2, unconfirmable since there is no DNA. TRBV21-1 represents a pseudogene. This CDR3 contains 14 residues. CDR3 in amino acids: CASSNTGGPGTQYF.

Considering frequency, this clonotype is medium-sized. The rearrangement links TRBV19 to TRBJ2-2; TCRdb selects TRBD1, and the lack of DNA leaves this call unchecked. CDR3 size: 14 residues. In germline, CDR1 is LNHDA, CDR2 SQIVND (reference sequence). The CDR3 region is CASSFLGDTGELFF.

The chain couples TRBV30 to TRBJ2-5; absent DNA, TCRdb's TRBD1 call cannot be checked. From germline, CDR1 is GTSNPN and CDR2 SVGIG (reference sequence). The CDR3 extends over 14 amino acids. CDR3 protein: CASSQGQGLKTQYF. The entire variable domain, with the rest obtained from reference TRBV30 and TRBJ2-5, is as follows: SQTIHQWPATLVQPVGSPLSLECTVEGTSNPNLYWYRQAAGRGLQLLFYSVGIGQISSEVPQNLSASRPQDRQFILSSKKLLLSDSGFYLCASSQGQGLKTQYFGPGTRLLVL.

The chain has TRBV18 and TRBJ1-1; checking the TCRdb D call of TRBD1 is not possible without DNA. The CDR3 covers 15 residues. CDR1 and CDR2 (germline): KGHSH, LQKENI. Here the CDR3 reads CASSPSSRENTEAFF.

This rearrangement joins TRBV27 to TRBJ2-7; the D call of TRBD2 rests on TCRdb alone, since no DNA is present to check it. This CDR3 comprises 14 residues. Germline V gives CDR1 MNHEY, CDR2 SMNVEV (reference sequence). The CDR3 sequence: CASSFRREGYEQYF.

By frequency, this clonotype is medium-sized. V gene TRBV5-6 combines with J gene TRBJ2-5; TCRdb indicates TRBD1, and absent DNA this call remains unverified. The CDR3 runs to 14 residues. Germline lookup yields CDR1 SGHDT and CDR2 YYEEEE. CDR3 in amino acids: CASSRGRSQETQYF.

This clonotype is identified as medium-sized from frequency. This chain connects TRBV29-1 to TRBJ2-3; the TRBD1 assignment by TCRdb is unverifiable without DNA. Germline lookup yields CDR1 SQVTM and CDR2 ANQGSEA. CDR3 size: 15 residues. The CDR3 loop reads CSVELRQGSPDTQYF.

This clonotype is labeled large based on frequency. The chain has TRBV29-1 and TRBJ2-1; TCRdb lists TRBD2, though no DNA is available to test this call. CDR1 SQVTM and CDR2 ANQGSEA come from the germline V gene. The CDR3 totals 13 residues. The CDR3 is CSVTSATRDEQFF.